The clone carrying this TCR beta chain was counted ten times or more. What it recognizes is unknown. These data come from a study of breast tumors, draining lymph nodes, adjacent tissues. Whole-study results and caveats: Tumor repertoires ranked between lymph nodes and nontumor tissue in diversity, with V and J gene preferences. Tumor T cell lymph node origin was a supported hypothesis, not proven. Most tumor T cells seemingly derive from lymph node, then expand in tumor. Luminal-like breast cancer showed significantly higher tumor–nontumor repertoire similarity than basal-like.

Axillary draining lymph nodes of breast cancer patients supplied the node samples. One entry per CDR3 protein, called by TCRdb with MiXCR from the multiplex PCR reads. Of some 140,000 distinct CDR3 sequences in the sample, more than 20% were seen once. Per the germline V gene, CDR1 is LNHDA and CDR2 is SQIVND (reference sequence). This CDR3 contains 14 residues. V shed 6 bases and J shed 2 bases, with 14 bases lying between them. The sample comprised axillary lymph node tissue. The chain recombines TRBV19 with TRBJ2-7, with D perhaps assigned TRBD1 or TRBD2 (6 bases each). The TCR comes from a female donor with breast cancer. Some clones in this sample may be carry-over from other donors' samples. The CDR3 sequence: CASRNQGGTYEQYF. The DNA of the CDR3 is TGTGCCAGTAGAAATCAAGGGGGGACCTACGAGCAGTACTTC.